A single T cell receptor beta chain is shown here with its context. Ten or more counts support this clonotype. Its antigen is still unknown. No much larger clone is present one base from it, and per-base qualities are unavailable. The data were taken from a study of neurological immune-mediated disorders (dated by TCRdb to the late 2010s). Notes on the research overall: Of the 35 or so multiple sclerosis patients, some 30 had relapsing-remitting MS and 3 had secondary progressive MS. Longitudinal samples, technical triplicates and paired sorted CD4+ and CD8+ T-cell subsets, alongside PBMC samples, were included among the approximately 110 TCR-beta libraries. Of the approximately 68 subjects in the cohort, approximately 15 were HAM/TSP patients, roughly 34 were multiple sclerosis patients, and around 20 were healthy controls. Peripheral blood TCR-beta repertoires from HTLV-I-associated myelopathy (HAM/TSP) patients, multiple sclerosis patients and healthy controls were compared by UMI-based sequencing.

Reading from cysteine to phenylalanine, the CDR3 counts 14 amino acids. The read is trimmed to its CDR3 DNA, 42 bases read in frame from base 1. V is trimmed back by 6 bases and J by 10 bases, and the junction contains 4 bases that no gene match accounts for. Results and caveats for the whole study, not just this receptor: No identical CDR3 amino acid sequences were found to be shared among expanded clones across subjects, suggesting that TCR-beta repertoires were private in all groups. Phylogenetic analysis grouped repertoires from 18 of 34 MS patients into a cluster of related CDR3 sequences, suggesting a possible repertoire-level signature. No clinical or MRI features were associated with the MS cluster, and the authors said that larger cohorts are needed. TCR clonal expansion was highest in HAM/TSP patients and lowest in MS patients, with MS patients falling below even healthy controls.

Libraries from unsorted PBMCs were made from 2 million PBMCs kept in RNAlater at -80 degrees C until RNA extraction. The multiple sclerosis patients were enrolled in a US clinical protocol that evaluated disease progression with magnetic resonance imaging. PBMCs were separated from peripheral blood using Ficoll-Hypaque density gradient centrifugation and then cryopreserved in liquid nitrogen. To synthesize cDNA, template-switch 5'RACE was performed with a primer carrying a 10-nucleotide random unique molecular identifier so that each TCR transcript was tagged. Every sequencing run yielded over 180 million TCR-beta sequences covering 15-18 subjects. The RNeasy kit was used for extraction of total RNA. The KAPA Real-time Library Amplification kit was used to amplify TCR-beta VDJ regions with primers for the TCR constant region and the 5'RACE anchor. A first PCR added sample indexes and Illumina adaptors, and a second PCR then raised library yield. After Ampure bead purification, the TCR product of roughly 650 bp was size-selected on a 2% E-gel SizeSelection system. Before pooling, library quality was checked on a Bioanalyzer, concentration was measured with Qubit, and libraries were quantified with the Kapa Library Quantification kit. Libraries were sequenced paired-end 2 x 150 bp on an Illumina HiSeq 2500. To increase sequence diversity, roughly 24-32% phiX was spiked into each library pool. The paper's processing steps were these. The quality-filtered reads were processed with the UMI-based MiGEC pipeline, whose error correction step removed more than 80% of the raw TCR sequences. IMGT germline references were used for alignment of VDJ genes, and clonotypes were defined by a unique CDR3 amino acid sequence together with V-J genes. Clonal expansion, Shannon diversity, and CDR3 relatedness (CalcPairwiseDistances, ClusterSamples) were evaluated with VDJtools, and phylogenetic trees were built with CLCbio workbench. Expanded clones were defined as having at least 8 unique UMIs, based on coefficient-of-variation modelling across technical triplicates. TCRdb cleaned the public reads at Q25 with fastp, built clones with MiXCR and kept in-frame beta chains. Merged by CDR3 protein, the rows form single entries marked with the most common genes and DNA. The V and J calls were determined by TCRdb, not by the authors. The sample yields 60,000 to 70,000 distinct CDR3 sequences; around 5% were counted once. The leading ten clones occupy about 5% of the sample.

The sequenced sample was PBMCs. The source of this sequence is a human donor with multiple sclerosis. The donor label of this sample is uncertain. The V gene is TRBV12-3 or TRBV12-4 and the J gene is TRBJ2-3; TRBD2 matches 16 bases in the middle. The CDR3 here reads CASRAGTSGGAQYF. The DNA sequence reads TGTGCCAGCAGGGCCGGGACTAGCGGGGGGGCGCAGTATTTT.